This is a list of T cell receptor beta chains from one sample in a study of regulatory T cells in long-lasting Graves disease. From the multiplex PCR reads, TCRdb called clonotypes with MiXCR, one entry per CDR3 protein. The repertoire includes roughly 500,000 distinct CDR3 sequences, 13% of them detected once, and roughly 10% sits in the top ten. Separately, the same data were catalogued under a study of T cells in Graves' hyperthyroidism and ophthalmopathy.

Sequenced here: peripheral blood mononuclear cells (PBMCs), sampled at new diagnosis, from a patient treated with antithyroid drugs. Receptors were obtained from a man aged 25-45 years with Graves disease. Each CDR3 is given with its conserved first and last residue. Each record gives: CDR3 DNA, CDR3 protein, J gene, clone size, D gene, V gene. The D gene is left open where the match is weak. Expanded clones get a size class; other rows say once, few or many, or leave the size out.

DNA: TGTGCCAGCAGTTTATCCTGGACTGGGGCCTACGAGCAGTACTTC
CDR3: CASSLSWTGAYEQYF
J: TRBJ2-7
size: NA
D: NA
V: TRBV27

DNA: TGTGCCAGCAGTGAGGCTCCTTTGAGGGCCTCCTACGAGCAGTACTTC
CDR3: CASSEAPLRASYEQYF
J: TRBJ2-7
size: NA
D: NA
V: TRBV6-2/TRBV6-3

DNA: TGTGCCAGCAGCCAAGGTTATGGGACAGTCAACCCAATCAACACCGGGGAGCTGTTTTTT
CDR3: CASSQGYGTVNPINTGELFF
J: TRBJ2-2
size: many
D: TRBD1
V: TRBV14

DNA: TGTGCCAGCAACCTGGCGGGGGCTGGAAACACCATATATTTT
CDR3: CASNLAGAGNTIYF
J: TRBJ1-3
size: NA
D: NA
V: TRBV9

DNA: TGTGCCAGCAGCCCTTCCGGGACAGGGACGTGGAATGAGCAGTTCTTC
CDR3: CASSPSGTGTWNEQFF
J: TRBJ2-1
size: many
D: TRBD1
V: TRBV11-3

DNA: TGCAGTGCCAGCGGACAGGGCCGGATGGAGACCCAGTACTTC
CDR3: CSASGQGRMETQYF
J: TRBJ2-5
size: NA
D: TRBD1
V: TRBV20-1

DNA: TGTGCCAGCAGTTGGCACACCGGGGAGCTGTTTTTT
CDR3: CASSWHTGELFF
J: TRBJ2-2
size: many
D: NA
V: TRBV12-3/TRBV12-4

DNA: TGTGCCAGCAGTAGGGCGGATGGAGACTACGAGCAGTACTTC
CDR3: CASSRADGDYEQYF
J: TRBJ2-7
size: NA
D: NA
V: TRBV6-4

DNA: TGTGCCAGCAGTGACAGCAACACTGAAGCTTTCTTT
CDR3: CASSDSNTEAFF
J: TRBJ1-1
size: many
D: NA
V: TRBV2

DNA: TGTGCCAGCAGCTCACGACTAAAGGGAGGGGAGACCCAGTACTTC
CDR3: CASSSRLKGGETQYF
J: TRBJ2-5
size: few
D: TRBD2
V: TRBV5-4

DNA: TGTGCCAGCAGCCGGGGCAGGGGGATTGTTTTGGAGACCCAGTACTTC
CDR3: CASSRGRGIVLETQYF
J: TRBJ2-5
size: NA
D: TRBD1
V: TRBV3-1

DNA: TGTGCTAGTGCACCTAGCGGATTCTACGAGCAGTACTTC
CDR3: CASAPSGFYEQYF
J: TRBJ2-7
size: NA
D: TRBD2
V: TRBV12-5

DNA: TGTGCCAGCAGCCGAGGGGTAGAGGCGGTTGCCTACAATGAGCAGTTCTTC
CDR3: CASSRGVEAVAYNEQFF
J: TRBJ2-1
size: NA
D: NA
V: TRBV12-3/TRBV12-4

DNA: TGTGCCACCAGTGATTTTTGGAGCACAGATACGCAGTATTTT
CDR3: CATSDFWSTDTQYF
J: TRBJ2-3
size: many
D: NA
V: TRBV24-1

DNA: TGTGCCAGCATTGCCCAAAAGAACACTGAAGCTTTCTTT
CDR3: CASIAQKNTEAFF
J: TRBJ1-1
size: many
D: NA
V: TRBV6-1

DNA: TGTGCCAGCAGCTCCTCCGGGACGGCTAACTACGAGCAGTACTTC
CDR3: CASSSSGTANYEQYF
J: TRBJ2-7
size: many
D: NA
V: TRBV7-9

DNA: TGCAGTGCCCGCCCTGTAGGTGGCACCGGGGAGCTGTTTTTT
CDR3: CSARPVGGTGELFF
J: TRBJ2-2
size: many
D: NA
V: TRBV20-1

DNA: TGTGCCAGCAGGGCAGGCCCCTCAGCTTTCTTT
CDR3: CASRAGPSAFF
J: TRBJ1-1
size: NA
D: NA
V: TRBV12-3/TRBV12-4